This T cell receptor (beta chain) was recovered during a study of blood T cell repertoires in COVID-19. Germline V CDR1 and CDR2: SGHDT, YYEEEE. Trimming at V came to 2 bases and at J to 2 bases, leaving 3 bases not matched to a gene. This CDR3 spans 14 amino acids. Followed longitudinally, the Seattle patients had been enrolled during active infection. Here immunoSEQ multiplex PCR was the method, and the copy in TCRdb shows in-frame clones only, minus some. The sample lists 200,000 to 300,000 clones; 86% were seen once. This rearrangement joins TRBV5-6 to TRBJ2-7; TRBD1 aligns across 8 bases. The TCR originated in a woman older than 75 with COVID-19, enrolled during active disease. Sequencing used peripheral blood. CDR3 DNA sequence: TGTGCCAGCAGCTTTCCGGGACAGGCCTACGAGCAGTACGTC. The encoded protein is CASSFPGQAYEQYV.